One sample yielded the 31 T cell receptor beta chains listed below, sequenced in a study of cytomegalovirus exposure and HLA in healthy donors. PCR primers comprised 60 Vbeta and 13 Jbeta primers. The method was immunoSEQ multiplex PCR; TCRdb's version includes in-frame clones alone and lacks a portion of them. The repertoire holds 85,000 to 100,000 clones, with 77% as singletons. The specimen was PBMCs. The receptor set was obtained from a man between 50 and 59 years old in good health and CMV-seropositive.

This chain joins TRBV7-8 and TRBJ1-5; D uncertain. The CDR3 is 13 amino acids. Trimming took off 1 base at V and 4 bases at J, with 5 bases between the two ends. Germline CDR1 and CDR2: SGHVS and FQNEAQ. CDR3 residues: CASSLGDNQPQHF. The CDR3 DNA follows: TGTGCCAGCAGCTTAGGAGATAATCAGCCCCAGCATTTT.

The rearrangement links TRBV19 to TRBJ1-2; D ambiguous. Germline CDR1 is LNHDA and CDR2 is SQIVND (reference sequence). The CDR3 loop spans 11 amino acids. V was cut by 9 bases and J by 1 base, with 6 bases left in between. CDR3 loop: CASRGNYGYTF. DNA for the CDR3: TGTGCCAGCCGGGGTAACTATGGCTACACCTTC.

The V call is TRBV6-1, the J call TRBJ2-1, with TRBD1 identical over 9 bases. J lost 13 bases, V lost 2 bases, and 6 bases had no gene match. The CDR3 covers 13 residues. Germline CDR1 MNHNS, CDR2 SASEGT. CDR3 region: CASSETGQGRQFF. The CDR3 DNA sequence: TGTGCCAGCAGTGAAACGGGACAGGGACGTCAGTTCTTC.

The gene calls are TRBV6-6 and TRBJ2-5; TRBD1 matches at 7 bases. With V trimmed by 5 bases and J by 2 bases, 5 bases remained unmatched. The V gene's germline CDR1 is MNHNY and CDR2 SVGAGI (reference sequence). This CDR3 spans 14 amino acids. The CDR3 sequence is CASSHPGQQETQYF. The CDR3 DNA sequence: TGTGCCAGCAGTCATCCGGGACAGCAAGAGACCCAGTACTTC.

The rearrangement uses TRBV19 and TRBJ1-1; 9 positions match TRBD1. Germline CDR1 reads LNHDA; CDR2 reads SQIVND (reference sequence). J lost 4 bases, V lost 6 bases, and 6 bases had no gene match. This CDR3 has 14 residues. The chain's CDR3 is CASRPTGGVTEAFF. In DNA, the CDR3 is TGTGCCAGTAGGCCCACAGGGGGCGTCACTGAAGCTTTCTTT.

This clone appeared once. This chain links TRBV4-1 with TRBJ1-6; D not certain. CDR1 MGHRA and CDR2 YSYEKL come from the germline V gene. This CDR3 is built from 13 residues. Trimming shortened V by 3 bases and J by 7 bases, and 7 bases separated the two germline ends. The CDR3 nucleotides read TGCGCCAGCAGCCACGGTCCGAATTCACCCCTCCACTTT. It encodes CASSHGPNSPLHF.

This chain connects TRBV30 to TRBJ1-2; D not resolved. The CDR3 has 13 residues. The germline V gene encodes CDR1 GTSNPN and CDR2 SVGIG (reference sequence). V gave up 2 bases and J gave up 2 bases, with 9 bases separating them. The CDR3 DNA reads TGTGCCTGGAGTCCCAGGATAAACTATGGCTACACCTTC. As protein: CAWSPRINYGYTF. Using reference TRBV30 and TRBJ1-2 for the parts outside the CDR3, the full variable domain is SQTIHQWPATLVQPVGSPLSLECTVEGTSNPNLYWYRQAAGRGLQLLFYSVGIGQISSEVPQNLSASRPQDRQFILSSKKLLLSDSGFYLCAWSPRINYGYTFGSGTRLTVV.

V gene TRBV7-2 combines with J gene TRBJ1-2; TRBD1 matches at 7 bases. Germline V CDR1 and CDR2: SGHTA, FQGNSA. V dropped 4 bases and J dropped 8; count of bases not matched to a gene: 16. The CDR3 is made up of 16 amino acids. The CDR3 bases are TGTGCCAGCAGCTCTCAACTTTCCCGGGACAGATGGGGCTACACCTTC. Its translation is CASSSQLSRDRWGYTF.

This clone was seen just once. The CDR3 spells CASGQGSQETQYF. CDR3 in DNA: TGCGCCAGCGGACAGGGTTCCCAAGAGACCCAGTACTTC. The chain uses TRBV4-1 and TRBJ2-5; 8 bases agree with TRBD1. The CDR3 is made up of 13 amino acids. V gave up 8 bases and J gave up 1 base; unmatched junction bases: 3. Per the germline V gene, CDR1 is MGHRA and CDR2 is YSYEKL.

The chain couples TRBV5-6 to TRBJ1-1, with 7 bases fitting TRBD1. CDR3 length equals 14 residues. The V and J ends lost 6 bases and 0 bases, in that order; junction bases with no gene match: 5. Germline loops: CDR1 SGHDT, CDR2 YYEEEE. In nucleotides, the CDR3 is TGTGCCAGCAACCCGGGACAGATGAACACTGAAGCTTTCTTT. Residues: CASNPGQMNTEAFF. Full variable domain (outside the CDR3, taken from reference TRBV5-6 and TRBJ1-1): DAGVTQSPTHLIKTRGQQVTLRCSPKSGHDTVSWYQQALGQGPQFIFQYYEEEERQRGNFPDRFSGHQFPNYSSELNVNALLLGDSALYLCASNPGQMNTEAFFGQGTRLTVV.

The V and J genes are TRBV5-4 and TRBJ2-3, with D possibly being TRBD2 (6 bases). This CDR3 contains 13 residues. V lost 4 bases and J 6 bases, leaving 12 bases between the germline ends. Germline V gives CDR1 SGHNT, CDR2 YYREEE (reference sequence). The CDR3, as DNA: TGTGCCAGCAGCACAGGACTACCCGATACGCAGTATTTT. Its translation is CASSTGLPDTQYF. Based on the CDR3 plus reference TRBV5-4 and TRBJ2-3, the full variable domain is ETGVTQSPTHLIKTRGQQVTLRCSSQSGHNTVSWYQQALGQGPQFIFQYYREEENGRGNFPPRFSGLQFPNYSSELNVNALELDDSALYLCASSTGLPDTQYFGPGTRLTVL.

Points on this clone: One end of the junction is discordant with germline, which a read error may explain. The chain recombines TRBV7-9 with TRBJ2-7; the D gene is possibly TRBD1 (5 bases). Germline values: CDR1 SEHNR, CDR2 FQNEAQ (reference sequence). The CDR3 is made up of 12 amino acids. CDR3 bases: TGTTCCAGCAGGCACTCTGGGGCCGAGCAGTACTTC. Protein sequence: CSSRHSGAEQYF. The variable domain in full, with the rest retrieved from reference TRBV7-9 and TRBJ2-7, is DTGVSQNPRHKITKRGQNVTFRCDPISEHNRLYWYRQTLGQGPEFLTYFQNEAQLEKSRLLSDRFSAERPKGSFSTLEIQRTEQGDSAMYLCSSRHSGAEQYFGPGTRLTVT.

J is TRBJ1-2 and V is TRBV28; possibly TRBD1 for D (6 bases). Germline CDR1 reads MDHEN; CDR2 reads SYDVKM. The CDR3 totals 13 residues. Trimming took 8 bases from V and 5 from J, leaving 15 bases between them. The CDR3 DNA reads TGTGCCAGCCGGCGGGGGGCGTTATATGGCTACACCTTC. This encodes CASRRGALYGYTF.

The chain employs TRBV9 and TRBJ2-5; TRBD1 might be the D (5 bases). V dropped 4 bases and J dropped 1 base, with 14 bases sitting between them. Germline values: CDR1 SGDLS, CDR2 YYNGEE. CDR3 length: 15 residues. The chain's CDR3 is CASSSAPTVQETQYF. The CDR3 region has the DNA TGTGCCAGCAGCTCCGCTCCGACAGTCCAAGAGACCCAGTACTTC.

The gene calls are TRBV10-3 and TRBJ1-1, with TRBD1 matching 7 bases. The trim removed 10 bases at V and 0 bases at J, leaving 5 bases unmatched. The CDR3 is made up of 13 amino acids. CDR1 is ENHRY and CDR2 is SYGVKD in the germline V gene. CDR3 sequence: CATRQGLNTEAFF. CDR3 sequence (DNA): TGTGCCACCAGACAGGGTCTGAACACTGAAGCTTTCTTT.

The CDR3 nucleotides are TGTGCCAGCAGCTTAGCTCCTAGCGGGGCGACCGGGGAGCTGTTTTTT. Its translation: CASSLAPSGATGELFF. This chain joins TRBV11-3 and TRBJ2-2, with 9 bases that match TRBD2. J gave up 5 bases and V 1 base, and 5 bases lay outside the gene matches. Per the germline V gene, CDR1 is SGHNT and CDR2 is YENEEA. The CDR3 is made up of 16 amino acids.

The chain couples TRBV4-3 to TRBJ1-6, with 7 bases aligning to TRBD1. The CDR3 loop spans 17 amino acids. Per the germline V gene, CDR1 is LGHNA and CDR2 is YSLEER. After removal of 0 bases from V and 9 bases from J, the junction contained 11 bases not matched to a gene. The CDR3 spells CASSQDDRDSEISPLHF. The DNA for the CDR3 is TGCGCCAGCAGCCAAGACGACAGGGACAGCGAGATTTCACCCCTCCACTTT.

V gene TRBV5-1 combines with J gene TRBJ1-4, with D unresolved. V lost 1 base, J lost 8 bases, and 21 bases lay in between. Germline V lookup: CDR1 SGHRS, CDR2 YFSETQ. The CDR3 loop spans 17 amino acids. CDR3 protein: CASSLTKVNAGGEKLFF. The CDR3 DNA reads TGCGCCAGCAGCTTGACTAAAGTGAACGCGGGAGGCGAAAAACTGTTTTTT.

The gene calls are TRBV4-2 and TRBJ2-1; 14 bases map to TRBD2. The CDR3 has 22 residues. The V segment lost 3 bases and the J segment 0 bases; nucleotides outside the gene matches: 16. The germline gives CDR1 LGHNA, CDR2 YNFKEQ. CDR3 in DNA: TGTGCCAGCAGCCAGGGACTAGCGGGGGCTCAGACCAGGTTCAGCTCCTACAATGAGCAGTTCTTC. Its translation: CASSQGLAGAQTRFSSYNEQFF.

In this sample, this clone turned up once. The rearrangement links TRBV5-1 to TRBJ2-7; weak D call: TRBD1 (6 bases). Germline V lookup: CDR1 SGHRS, CDR2 YFSETQ. Between the trimmed V and J ends, which lost 5 bases and 5 bases, there was a span of 11 bases. The CDR3 has 12 amino acids. The CDR3 protein is CASSPGEHEQYF. The CDR3 coding sequence is TGCGCCAGCAGTCCAGGGGAGCACGAGCAGTACTTC.

This clone was found a few times. The V call is TRBV11-2, the J call TRBJ2-6; D uncertain. V lost 3 bases and J 0 bases, leaving 6 bases between the germline ends. The CDR3 runs 15 residues. Germline CDR1 and CDR2: SGHAT and FQNNGV. The CDR3 coding sequence is TGTGCCAGCAGCTTTTACTCCTCTGGGGCCAACGTCCTGACTTTC. Translated, it gives CASSFYSSGANVLTF.

This clone was seen once. The chain employs TRBV7-8 and TRBJ2-1, with 10 bases aligning to TRBD1. Germline V gene data show CDR1 as SGHVS and CDR2 as FQNEAQ. The V gene end was trimmed by 6 bases and the J gene end by 12 bases; junction bases not matched to a gene: 11. There are 14 residues in the CDR3. The CDR3 DNA reads as TGTGCCAGCAGTTCCGGGACAGGGGTTCTGGGGCAGTTCTTC. Amino acids: CASSSGTGVLGQFF.

V usage is TRBV30 and J usage is TRBJ2-4; the D gene is possibly TRBD2 (6 bases). Deletions cut 3 bases from V and 0 bases from J, with 15 bases between. This CDR3 spans 16 amino acids. CDR1 is GTSNPN, CDR2 SVGIG, per germline (reference sequence). The CDR3 region has the DNA TGTGCCTGGAGCCCCGGGACTCAAGTAGCCAAAAACATTCAGTACTTC. Amino acid sequence: CAWSPGTQVAKNIQYF.

This clone has only a few counts. The chain combines TRBV7-9 with TRBJ1-6; TRBD1 is a possible D gene (5 bases). Germline-derived CDR1 and CDR2 are SEHNR and FQNEAQ (reference sequence). V was clipped by 1 base and J by 11 bases, with 9 bases between them. The CDR3 sequence is 13 residues long. DNA of the CDR3: TGTGCCAGCAGCTTAGGGGGGGGGACACCCCTCCACTTT. Its translation is CASSLGGGTPLHF.

The chain combines TRBV30 with TRBJ2-5; weak D call: TRBD2 (7 bases). This CDR3 has 12 amino acids. Germline V CDR1 and CDR2: GTSNPN, SVGIG (reference sequence). The V gene lost 3 bases and the J gene lost 4 bases, with 9 bases spanning the gap. The CDR3 sequence: CAWSGGRETQYF. Written as DNA, the CDR3 is TGTGCCTGGAGCGGGGGGCGAGAGACCCAGTACTTC. The full variable domain, its missing parts supplied by reference TRBV30 and TRBJ2-5, is SQTIHQWPATLVQPVGSPLSLECTVEGTSNPNLYWYRQAAGRGLQLLFYSVGIGQISSEVPQNLSASRPQDRQFILSSKKLLLSDSGFYLCAWSGGRETQYFGPGTRLLVL.

This rearrangement joins TRBV7-3 to TRBJ1-6, with D maybe TRBD1 (6 bases). Trimming cost V 3 bases and J 6 bases, with 15 bases left between them. The CDR3 sequence is 16 residues long. The germline CDR1 and CDR2 sequences are SGHTA and FQGTGA. CDR3 loop: CASSLTGTPVNSPLHF. DNA for the CDR3: TGTGCCAGCAGCTTGACCGGGACACCGGTTAATTCACCCCTCCACTTT.

J is TRBJ1-1 and V is TRBV7-2; D is possibly TRBD1 (5 bases). Germline V gene data show CDR1 as SGHTA and CDR2 as FQGNSA. CDR3 length: 15 residues. The V gene lost 0 bases and the J gene lost 0 bases, with 8 bases spanning the gap. This CDR3 reads CASSLAGGVNTEAFF. The CDR3 nucleotides are TGTGCCAGCAGCTTAGCGGGGGGAGTGAACACTGAAGCTTTCTTT.

The table lists this clone with a few counts. The rearrangement joins TRBV4-1 to TRBJ2-3; TRBD2 matches 7 bases. Germline CDR1 is MGHRA and CDR2 is YSYEKL. CDR3 length: 16 residues. V was pared by 0 bases and J by 1 base, with 4 bases of the junction left unmatched. CDR3 nucleotide sequence: TGCGCCAGCAGCCAAGAAGGCCGGGGGGGCACAGATACGCAGTATTTT. It codes for CASSQEGRGGTDTQYF.

V gene TRBV7-6 combines with J gene TRBJ2-2; 11 bases line up with TRBD2. CDR1 is SGHVS, CDR2 FNYEAQ, per germline. V shed 7 bases and J 6 bases; nucleotides not matched to a gene: 10. This CDR3 has 16 residues. The CDR3 sequence is CASNEPSGGPPGELFF. In DNA, the CDR3 is TGTGCCAGCAACGAACCTAGCGGGGGGCCCCCCGGGGAGCTGTTTTTT.

This clone was seen a few times. In the same sample, other DNA sequences code for this CDR3. This chain connects TRBV12-5 to TRBJ1-5; D gene unclear. Germline V gene lookup returns CDR1 LGHNT and CDR2 FRNRAP. The V end was cut by 6 bases, the J end by 7 bases, with 13 bases between. This CDR3 region has 13 residues. The CDR3 loop is CASGPGLGQPQHF. Written as DNA, the CDR3 is TGTGCTAGTGGACCTGGCTTGGGCCAGCCCCAGCATTTT.

This clone was detected only a few times. V and J are TRBV7-9 and TRBJ2-1; the match to TRBD1 covers 10 bases. The CDR3 length is 13 residues. Germline assignment: CDR1 SEHNR and CDR2 FQNEAQ (reference sequence). V lost 8 bases to trimming and J lost 9 bases; unmatched junction nucleotides: 7. The CDR3: CASRLGTGAEQFF. Written as DNA, the CDR3 is TGTGCCAGCCGGCTTGGGACAGGGGCTGAGCAGTTCTTC.